This is a list of T cell receptor beta chains from one sample in a study of OX40 agonist ivuxolimab in advanced cancers. Here immunoSEQ multiplex PCR was the method, and the copy in TCRdb shows in-frame clones only, minus some. Of some 33,000 clones in the sample, over 85% were seen once. Sequencing was performed on CD4+ or CD8+ T cells sorted from blood, taken in a trial of the OX40 agonist ivuxolimab. These TCRs come from an adult with an advanced solid tumor such as melanoma, head and neck, liver or kidney cancer. CDR3s include the opening cysteine and the closing phenylalanine or tryptophan. The D gene is left open where the match is weak.

>TRBV11-2|TRBJ2-5|NA
CASSLVGGGTLETQYF
>TRBV10-1|TRBJ1-1|TRBD1
CASSECYRDRRGNTEAFF
>TRBV5-1|TRBJ2-3|TRBD2
CASGRLAGDADTQYF
>TRBV9|TRBJ2-7|NA
CASSVVGGAYEQYF
>TRBV30|TRBJ1-1|TRBD1
CAWSVTGADTEAFF
>TRBV2|TRBJ2-3|TRBD2
CASSEGWSGTNTDTQYF
>TRBV27|TRBJ2-7|TRBD1
CASSRTGQGGYEQYF
>TRBV7-8|TRBJ2-7|NA
CASSFGAGGNYEQYF
>TRBV7-6|TRBJ2-7|NA
CASSPSGHEQYF
>TRBV5-1|TRBJ1-1|TRBD1
CASSYYRGNTEAFF
>TRBV29-1|TRBJ2-3|TRBD2
CSVRGTSGDTDTQYF
>TRBV21-1|TRBJ2-1|NA
CASKDTATSYNEQFF
>TRBV9|TRBJ2-6|TRBD1
CASSPSRQGPPDVLTF
>TRBV5-4|TRBJ1-2|NA
CASSVITAPYGYTF
>TRBV4-1|TRBJ2-7|NA
CASSQVPGTYEQYF
>TRBV7-9|TRBJ2-7|TRBD1
CASSLERQGVEEQYF
>TRBV7-9|TRBJ1-1|NA
CASSLVSAANTEAFF
>TRBV18|TRBJ1-2|NA
CASSPSTEPGDYGYTF
>TRBV27|TRBJ2-1|TRBD2
CASSLVLAGGPDEQFF
>TRBV9|TRBJ2-2|NA
CASSVDLTGELFF
>TRBV2|TRBJ2-7|NA
CASSEGGWTQYEQYF
>TRBV7-9|TRBJ2-2|NA
CASSLPLTGELFF
>TRBV5-6|TRBJ1-1|NA
CASSSDRREAFF
>TRBV29-1|TRBJ2-5|NA
CSVDGWQLQETQYF
>TRBV7-2|TRBJ2-1|NA
CASSLVGNEQFF
>TRBV6-5|TRBJ2-7|TRBD2
CSVTSGATSYEQYF
>TRBV6-1|TRBJ1-5|NA
CASSAMDITNQPQHF
>TRBV10-2|TRBJ2-5|TRBD2
CASNAKGLAGAKNYF
>TRBV5-1|TRBJ2-3|NA
CASSPAVALDTQYF
>TRBV5-6|TRBJ1-5|NA
CASSLDGGQLSNQPQHF
>TRBV30|TRBJ2-3|NA
CAWSGIGRSDTQYF
>TRBV19|TRBJ2-4|NA
CASSLVAKNIQYF
>TRBV2|TRBJ2-3|NA
CASGGASDTQYF
>TRBV19|TRBJ2-1|TRBD1
CASSIGLGTDNEQFF
>TRBV4-2|TRBJ2-7|NA
CASSQDRSAGPAYEQYF
>TRBV11-2|TRBJ2-2|NA
CASNRLQMNTGELFF
>TRBV27|TRBJ1-5|NA
CASSLGHNQPQHF
>TRBV4-2|TRBJ2-1|TRBD2
CASSRGTSGGSSYNEQFF
>TRBV4-2|TRBJ1-5|NA
CASSHNDPGQPQHF
>TRBV7-9|TRBJ1-5|NA
CASSPGPGFPQHF
>TRBV27|TRBJ1-2|TRBD1
CASSSSTGSINYGYTF
>TRBV28|TRBJ2-1|NA
CASSILLAGAGNEQFF
>TRBV28|TRBJ2-1|NA
CASSFYREDEQFF
>TRBV19|TRBJ2-2|NA
CASSIPFQGLGELFF
>TRBV19|TRBJ2-7|TRBD1
CASKAWTGSYEQYF
>TRBV11-2|TRBJ2-7|TRBD2
CATLGGLGPYEQYF
>TRBV27|TRBJ2-2|NA
CVSRFTSGPLAGELFF
>TRBV5-4|TRBJ1-2|NA
CASSFYRAGYGYTF
>TRBV27|TRBJ2-7|NA
CASSFTGSAYEQYF
>TRBV27|TRBJ2-1|NA
CASSITAYNEQFF
>TRBV6-5|TRBJ2-7|NA
CATLSGVSQWQYF
>TRBV27|TRBJ2-7|TRBD1
CASRPGTGPFEQYF
>TRBV18|TRBJ1-2|NA
CASSPRGSHYGYTF
>TRBV5-4|TRBJ2-1|TRBD2
CASSSDLAGGRSYNEQFF
>TRBV19|TRBJ2-7|TRBD1
CASSTGTGAYEQYF
>TRBV4-1|TRBJ2-7|NA
CASSQGNSYEQYF
>TRBV4-2|TRBJ2-7|TRBD2
CASSGWTSGRNEQYF